One T cell receptor (beta chain) is described in this entry. Its matching antigen is unknown. One end of the junction is discordant with germline, which a read error may explain. No cell sorting was done before RNA was extracted from the tissue. More than 3 cm separated this lung sample from the edge of the tumor. Three rounds of nested PCR, following a modified ARM-PCR protocol, produced the TCRbeta library. TCRdb independently ran MiXCR on the multiplex PCR reads; one entry per CDR3 protein. Here the sample spans 65,000 to 85,000 distinct CDR3 sequences, more than 75% being singletons. CDR1 and CDR2 from the germline V gene are MNHEY and SVGAGI. This CDR3 has 17 amino acids. This entry is derived from a study of tumor and adjacent non-tumor tissue in lung cancer. General study results and limits: Compared with tumor, normal lung showed significantly lower TCR diversity.

The rearrangement uses TRBV6-5 and TRBJ2-1; 7 bases match TRBD2. Input material: distant non-tumor lung tissue. The TCR originated in a man in his fifties or sixties with non-small cell lung cancer. CDR3 DNA sequence: TGTCCCAGCAATTACTTGCCCCTCGCGGGAGTCTACAATGAGCAGTTCTTC. Encoded protein: CPSNYLPLAGVYNEQFF.